The 2 T cell receptor beta chains reported below all come from one sample, sequenced in a study of T cell repertoires in cytomegalovirus infection. These receptors' targets are unknown. TCRdb re-called the reads with MiXCR, one entry per CDR3 protein. The repertoire holds about 63,000 distinct CDR3 sequences, with 20% as singletons. This specimen was CD8+ T cells from cultured PBMCs, taken from culture after CMV antigen stimulation. These receptors originate from a human donor in good health (CMV status not recorded). Some clones in this sample may be carry-over from other donors' samples.

V and J are TRBV7-2 and TRBJ1-4; D is unresolved. Germline CDR1 reads SGHTA; CDR2 reads FQGNSA. The CDR3 sequence is 16 residues long. V was shortened by 1 base and J by 5 bases, with 14 bases between the two germline ends. CDR3 loop: CASSLVFRAQNEKLFF. CDR3 nucleotide sequence: TGTGCCAGCAGCTTAGTCTTCCGGGCCCAGAATGAAAAACTGTTTTTT.

The chain carries TRBV7-4 and TRBJ1-1, with D maybe TRBD1 (6 bases). Trimming removed 5 bases at V and 0 bases at J, with 13 bases between. In germline, CDR1 is SGHVT, CDR2 SQSDAQ. The CDR3 is 15 amino acids. CDR3 in amino acids: CASSLKGGMNTEAFF. CDR3 coding DNA: TGTGCCAGCAGCCTCAAAGGGGGGATGAACACTGAAGCTTTCTTT.